Following are 31 T cell receptor beta chains from one sample sequenced in a study of post-analysis software for immune sequencing data. General study points: The five TRBV segments detected at higher frequency in patients than in controls included TRBV5-6, TRBV5-1 and TRBV20-1.

No antigen is known for these receptors. TCR beta libraries were prepared from cDNA with unique molecular identifiers. TCRdb ran MiXCR on the PCR reads and lists one entry per CDR3 protein. Of roughly 800,000 distinct CDR3 sequences in the sample, 25% to 30% were seen once. The sample comprised blood. All receptors derive from a girl aged 5-17 years with multiple sclerosis.

There are a few counts of this clonotype. The chain couples TRBV20-1 to TRBJ2-4; D tentatively reads TRBD1 or TRBD2 (5 bases each). Trimming removed 7 bases from V and 6 bases from J, with 16 bases in between. Germline V gene sequence: CDR1 DFQATT, CDR2 SNEGSKA (reference sequence). The CDR3 loop spans 13 amino acids. Here the CDR3 DNA reads TGCAGTGTCCCCGGGGACGTCAGAAACATTCAGTACTTC. This encodes CSVPGDVRNIQYF.

In this sample, this clonotype turned up a few times. A much larger clone is a single base away; this may be a read error. The J gene is TRBJ2-4, the V gene TRBV20-1, with 7 bases aligning to TRBD1. The J call may be in error: the DNA end matches TRBJ2-7 better. The CDR3 runs 13 residues. Per germline, CDR1 DFQATT and CDR2 SNEGSKA (reference sequence). Here the CDR3 reads CRGMGTASCEQYF. The CDR3, as DNA: TGCAGGGGGATGGGGACAGCATCCTGCGAGCAGTACTTC.

This clonotype was detected many times. J is TRBJ2-5 and V is TRBV29-1, with TRBD2 as a possible D gene (5 bases). The V end was cut by 2 bases, the J end by 0 bases, with 13 bases between. The CDR3 consists of 15 residues. Germline CDR1 SQVTM, CDR2 ANQGSEA. CDR3 nucleotide sequence: TGCAGCGTTGAATTCAGCGGAAAGTACCAAGAGACCCAGTACTTC. This codes for CSVEFSGKYQETQYF.

J is TRBJ2-5 and V is TRBV5-6; D tentatively reads TRBD1 or TRBD2 (6 bases each). CDR1 is SGHDT, CDR2 YYEEEE, per germline. This CDR3 contains 20 residues. With 0 bases removed from V and 5 bases from J, the gap between germline ends came to 29 bases. Here the CDR3 reads CASSLGIIPGQRAVWETQYF. The CDR3 DNA reads TGTGCCAGCAGCTTGGGGATTATTCCCGGACAGCGGGCGGTTTGGGAGACCCAGTACTTC.

This clonotype was counted between two and nine times. The CDR3 nucleotides read TGTGCCAGCACCGGACAGGAACAAGAGACCCAGTACTTC. It yields the protein CASTGQEQETQYF. This chain uses TRBV10-3 with TRBJ2-5, with 7 bases aligning to TRBD1. The CDR3 totals 13 residues. V was pared by 10 bases and J by 2 bases, with 7 bases of the junction left unmatched. Germline CDR1 ENHRY, CDR2 SYGVKD.

This clonotype was recorded at least ten times. The chain employs TRBV13 and TRBJ2-7, with D unresolved. Germline CDR1 PRHDT, CDR2 FYEKMQ (reference sequence). The V and J ends lost 2 bases and 0 bases respectively, with 5 bases between them. The CDR3 covers 13 residues. The CDR3 sequence is CASSLTNSYEQYF. The CDR3 DNA sequence: TGTGCCAGCAGCTTAACCAACTCCTACGAGCAGTACTTC.

This clonotype occurred a few times. V and J are TRBV7-2 and TRBJ1-2; D gene uncertain. This CDR3 region has 13 residues. The germline V and J ends were trimmed by 0 bases and 4 bases, with 6 bases remaining between them. CDR1 is SGHTA and CDR2 is FQGNSA in the germline V gene. CDR3 residues: CASSLAQSYGYTF. CDR3 sequence (DNA): TGTGCCAGCAGCTTAGCGCAGAGCTATGGCTACACCTTC.

This chain uses TRBV6-1 with TRBJ2-5; D gene ambiguous. V gave up 1 base and J gave up 1 base, with 10 bases separating them. The germline V gene has CDR1 MNHNS and CDR2 SASEGT. The CDR3 runs to 15 residues. The CDR3 DNA sequence: TGTGCCAGCAGTGAAGTTCAGTCGATCCAAGAGACCCAGTACTTC. It is translated as CASSEVQSIQETQYF.

This rearrangement joins TRBV12-3 or TRBV12-4 to TRBJ1-2; no definite D call. V gave up 7 bases and J gave up 0 bases, with 9 bases separating them. This CDR3 has 13 residues. The CDR3 coding sequence is TGTGCCAGCACCAGTGGAGCTAACTATGGCTACACCTTC. It encodes CASTSGANYGYTF.

This clonotype was counted ten times or more. This chain links TRBV29-1 with TRBJ2-3; 8 nucleotides agree with TRBD1. The CDR3 extends over 13 amino acids. The V and J ends lost 7 bases and 6 bases, in that order; junction bases with no gene match: 9. CDR1 is SQVTM, CDR2 ANQGSEA, per germline. CDR3 protein: CSANGQGQDTQYF. In nucleotides, the CDR3 is TGCAGCGCCAATGGACAGGGACAGGATACGCAGTATTTT.

Here the CDR3 reads CASSRDMRQNTGELFF. CDR3 bases: TGTGCCAGCAGCAGAGACATGAGACAGAACACCGGGGAGCTGTTTTTT. The chain couples TRBV27 to TRBJ2-2; D is unclear. The CDR3 is made up of 16 amino acids. The V gene lost 6 bases and the J gene lost 1 base, with 15 bases spanning the gap. Looked up from germline, CDR1 is MNHEY and CDR2 is SMNVEV (reference sequence).

As for this clonotype: A much larger clone lies one base from this, so it may be a read error. The CDR3 is CNAYPMEGAGETQYF. CDR3 coding DNA: TGCAATGCATACCCTATGGAGGGGGCGGGAGAGACCCAGTACTTC. This chain uses TRBV20-1 with TRBJ2-5, with D possibly matching TRBD1 (7 bases). CDR3 size: 15 residues. Germline V CDR1 and CDR2: DFQATT, SNEGSKA (reference sequence).

The chain uses TRBV7-2 and TRBJ1-1; 7 bases align to TRBD1. The CDR3 spans 15 residues. The germline V gene has CDR1 SGHTA and CDR2 FQGNSA. V dropped 5 bases and J dropped 2; count of bases not matched to a gene: 8. CDR3 sequence (DNA): TGTGCCAGCAGCCGCAGCGGAGGGGGCAACACTGAAGCTTTCTTT. Translating gives CASSRSGGGNTEAFF.

J is TRBJ2-5 and V is TRBV5-1; D is ambiguous. The germline gives CDR1 SGHRS, CDR2 YFSETQ. Trimming stripped 1 base from V and 5 bases from J, with 9 bases between. There are 13 residues in the CDR3. CDR3: CASSLYGSETQYF. Written as DNA, the CDR3 is TGCGCCAGCAGCTTGTACGGGTCGGAGACCCAGTACTTC.

This clonotype was recorded many times. This rearrangement joins TRBV7-2 to TRBJ2-7; D unclear. The germline V and J ends were trimmed by 5 bases and 2 bases, with 10 bases remaining between them. The CDR3 is 13 amino acids. Germline CDR1 is SGHTA and CDR2 is FQGNSA. This chain's CDR3 is CASSREPPYEQYF. CDR3 DNA sequence: TGTGCCAGCAGCCGTGAGCCCCCCTACGAGCAGTACTTC. Complete variable domain (other parts from reference TRBV7-2 and TRBJ2-7): GAGVSQSPSNKVTEKGKDVELRCDPISGHTALYWYRQSLGQGLEFLIYFQGNSAPDKSGLPSDRFSAERTGGSVSTLTIQRTQQEDSAVYLCASSREPPYEQYFGPGTRLTVT.

This clonotype showed up just a few times. The V call is TRBV6-2 or TRBV6-3, the J call TRBJ2-1; D is perhaps TRBD1 (6 bases). This CDR3 has 16 residues. CDR1 MNHEY and CDR2 SVGEGT come from the germline V gene. V was pared by 2 bases and J by 0 bases, with 11 bases between. Written as DNA, the CDR3 is TGTGCCAGCAGTTACAAGCTAGGGGGCTCCTACAATGAGCAGTTCTTC. Its translation is CASSYKLGGSYNEQFF.

The gene calls are TRBV4-3 and TRBJ2-7; maybe TRBD1 (6 bases). Germline CDR1 is LGHNA and CDR2 is YSLEER. The CDR3 runs to 14 residues. Trimming pared 0 bases from V and 3 bases from J, leaving 9 bases between. The DNA of the CDR3 is TGCGCCAGCAGCCAAGAGAAACAGGGCTACGAGCAGTACTTC. Translated, it gives CASSQEKQGYEQYF.

This clonotype was observed at least ten times. The rearrangement uses TRBV7-2 and TRBJ2-5; 9 bases are a match to TRBD2. Germline CDR1 reads SGHTA; CDR2 reads FQGNSA. This CDR3 comprises 15 residues. With 3 bases clipped from V and 5 bases from J, the junction kept 7 bases outside the gene matches. This CDR3 is CASSLAAGGSETQYF. CDR3 DNA: TGTGCCAGCAGCTTGGCAGCGGGAGGTTCGGAGACCCAGTACTTC.

By its share, this clonotype is medium-sized. This chain joins TRBV29-1 and TRBJ2-6; unclear D gene. V dropped 5 bases and J dropped 0 bases, with 5 bases sitting between them. The V gene's germline CDR1 is SQVTM and CDR2 ANQGSEA. CDR3 length equals 13 residues. Here the CDR3 reads CSVTISGANVLTF. The DNA of the CDR3 is TGCAGCGTTACCATCTCTGGGGCCAACGTCCTGACTTTC.

V gene TRBV6-6 combines with J gene TRBJ2-5, with TRBD1 as a possible D gene (6 bases). Trimming cost V 2 bases and J 13 bases, with 26 bases left between them. The CDR3 is 16 amino acids. Germline loops: CDR1 MNHNY, CDR2 SVGAGI (reference sequence). CDR3 sequence reads: CASSYGEGVVKNIRYF. The CDR3 nucleotides read TGTGCCAGCAGTTACGGAGAGGGGGTGGTCAAAAACATTCGGTACTTC.

The rearrangement joins TRBV29-1 to TRBJ2-3; 10 bases map to TRBD1. CDR1 is SQVTM, CDR2 ANQGSEA, per germline. The ends lost 0 bases at V and 0 bases at J; junction bases unmatched: 6. The CDR3 is 17 amino acids. CDR3 DNA sequence: TGCAGCGTTGAAGATGACGGGACAGGGGCAAGCACAGATACGCAGTATTTT. Residues: CSVEDDGTGASTDTQYF.

Only a few counts were recorded for this clonotype. The chain employs TRBV9 and TRBJ2-7; the D is unclear. This CDR3 is 11 amino acids long. With 4 bases removed from V and 5 bases from J, the gap between germline ends came to 7 bases. Germline V gene data show CDR1 as SGDLS and CDR2 as YYNGEE. The CDR3 DNA is TGTGCCAGCAGCCCCGGTAACGAGCAGTACTTC. Its protein is CASSPGNEQYF.

The chain employs TRBV5-1 and TRBJ1-2; D is unresolved. V lost 3 bases and J lost 2, with 8 bases in between. The CDR3 sequence is 13 residues long. In germline, CDR1 is SGHRS, CDR2 YFSETQ. CDR3 protein: CASSSPGNYGYTF. CDR3 DNA sequence: TGCGCCAGCAGCTCCCCGGGGAACTATGGCTACACCTTC.

As concerns this clonotype: One end of the junction varies from germline; a read error may be responsible. This chain links TRBV20-1 with TRBJ2-1; D not resolved. The CDR3 runs 15 residues. Germline CDR1 reads DFQATT; CDR2 reads SNEGSKA (reference sequence). Here the CDR3 reads CSANTNEPAYNEQFF. The CDR3 bases are TGTAGTGCAAATACGAACGAACCGGCCTACAATGAGCAGTTCTTC.

The chain is built from TRBV6-4 and TRBJ2-7; TRBD2 aligns across 9 bases. Trimming removed 3 bases from V and 7 bases from J; junction bases left unmatched: 10. Germline CDR1 is MRHNA and CDR2 is SNTAGT. The CDR3 is 15 amino acids. CDR3: CASSEGPAGGDEQYF. CDR3 nucleotides: TGTGCCAGCAGTGAAGGGCCAGCGGGGGGCGATGAGCAGTACTTC.

This clonotype was observed a few times. The chain uses TRBV15 and TRBJ2-5; 7 nucleotides line up with TRBD2. CDR1 is LNHNV, CDR2 YYDKDF, per germline (reference sequence). CDR3 size: 14 residues. The junction had 4 bases not matched to a gene; V was cut back by 1 base and J by 5 bases. CDR3 protein: CATSRVLASETQYF. For the CDR3, the DNA is TGTGCCACCAGCAGAGTACTAGCGTCCGAGACCCAGTACTTC.

The V call is TRBV4-1, the J call TRBJ2-5; 8 bases align to TRBD1. In germline, CDR1 is MGHRA, CDR2 YSYEKL. J gave up 3 bases and V 1 base, and 4 bases lay outside the gene matches. The CDR3 is 15 amino acids. CDR3 residues: CASSQGTGSEETQYF. In nucleotides, the CDR3 is TGCGCCAGCAGCCAAGGGACAGGGAGCGAAGAGACCCAGTACTTC.

This clonotype occurred a few times. Its ends do not fully match the called genes, so a read error is possible. The chain links TRBV10-3 to TRBJ1-6, with 7 bases identical to TRBD1. The CDR3 consists of 14 residues. CDR1 is ENHRY and CDR2 is SYGVKD in the germline V gene. The CDR3 nucleotides are TGTGCCATCAGTCCGGGACAGATTAATTCACCCCCCCACTTT. Its protein is CAISPGQINSPPHF.

This clonotype was observed a few times. The chain has TRBV3-1 and TRBJ2-5; 11 bases agree with TRBD1. The CDR3 is 19 amino acids. Germline V gene sequence: CDR1 LGHDT, CDR2 YNNKEL (reference sequence). V was pared by 1 base and J by 4 bases, with 14 bases of the junction left unmatched. The CDR3, as DNA: TGTGCCAGCAGCCAAGTCCGGGGTGGACAGGGGGCGGTTGGAGAGACCCAGTACTTC. It yields the protein CASSQVRGGQGAVGETQYF.

This chain uses TRBV14 with TRBJ2-5; TRBD2 agrees at 8 bases. V was pared by 3 bases and J by 7 bases, with 7 bases of the junction left unmatched. Germline values: CDR1 SGHDN, CDR2 FVKESK. The CDR3 sequence is 14 residues long. The CDR3 here is CASSQAGLVGTQYF. The CDR3 bases are TGTGCCAGCAGCCAGGCGGGACTAGTTGGGACCCAGTACTTC.

This clonotype has just a few counts. V is TRBV11-2 and J is TRBJ2-5, with 7 bases aligning to TRBD2. The germline V gene encodes CDR1 SGHAT and CDR2 FQNNGV. Trimming cost V 6 bases and J 5 bases; bases outside gene matches: 6. The CDR3 loop spans 13 amino acids. CDR3 residues: CASRPPGGETQYF. CDR3 sequence (DNA): TGTGCCAGCAGACCCCCCGGGGGGGAGACCCAGTACTTC.